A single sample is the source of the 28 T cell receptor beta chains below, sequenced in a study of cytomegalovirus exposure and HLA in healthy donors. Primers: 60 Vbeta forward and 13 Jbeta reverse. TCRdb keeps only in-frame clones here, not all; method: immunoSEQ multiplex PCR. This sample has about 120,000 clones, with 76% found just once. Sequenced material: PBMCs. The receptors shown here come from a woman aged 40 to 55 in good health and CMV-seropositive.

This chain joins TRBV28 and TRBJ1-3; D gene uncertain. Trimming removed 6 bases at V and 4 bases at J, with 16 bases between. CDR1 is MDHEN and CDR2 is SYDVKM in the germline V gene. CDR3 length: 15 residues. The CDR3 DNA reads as TGTGCCAGCAGCGCCTCCGGGAGTTCAGGAAACACCATATATTTT. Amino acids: CASSASGSSGNTIYF. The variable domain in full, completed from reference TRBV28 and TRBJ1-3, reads DVKVTQSSRYLVKRTGEKVFLECVQDMDHENMFWYRQDPGLGLRLIYFSYDVKMKEKGDIPEGYSVSREKKERFSLILESASTNQTSMYLCASSASGSSGNTIYFGEGSWLTVV.

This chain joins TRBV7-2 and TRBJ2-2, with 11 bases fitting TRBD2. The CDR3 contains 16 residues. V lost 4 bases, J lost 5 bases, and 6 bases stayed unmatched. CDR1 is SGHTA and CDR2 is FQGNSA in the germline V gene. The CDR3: CASSSVAGGRTGELFF. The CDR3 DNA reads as TGTGCCAGCAGCTCAGTAGCGGGGGGGCGTACCGGGGAGCTGTTTTTT.

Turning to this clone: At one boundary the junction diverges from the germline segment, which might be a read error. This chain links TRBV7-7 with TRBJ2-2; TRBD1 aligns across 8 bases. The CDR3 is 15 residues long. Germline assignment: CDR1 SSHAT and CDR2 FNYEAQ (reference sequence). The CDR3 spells CASSFKTGGTGELFF. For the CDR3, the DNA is TGTGCTAGCAGCTTTAAAACAGGGGGCACCGGGGAGCTGTTTTTT.

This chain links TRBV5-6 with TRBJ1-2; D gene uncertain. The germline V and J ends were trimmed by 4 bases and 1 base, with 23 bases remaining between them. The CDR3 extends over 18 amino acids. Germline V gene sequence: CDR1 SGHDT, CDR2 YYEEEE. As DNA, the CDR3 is TGTGCCAGCAGCCGCAGAAGGTCAGTCCCGGGAGGTAACTATGGCTACACCTTC. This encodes CASSRRRSVPGGNYGYTF. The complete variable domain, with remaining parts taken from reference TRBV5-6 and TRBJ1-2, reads DAGVTQSPTHLIKTRGQQVTLRCSPKSGHDTVSWYQQALGQGPQFIFQYYEEEERQRGNFPDRFSGHQFPNYSSELNVNALLLGDSALYLCASSRRRSVPGGNYGYTFGSGTRLTVV.

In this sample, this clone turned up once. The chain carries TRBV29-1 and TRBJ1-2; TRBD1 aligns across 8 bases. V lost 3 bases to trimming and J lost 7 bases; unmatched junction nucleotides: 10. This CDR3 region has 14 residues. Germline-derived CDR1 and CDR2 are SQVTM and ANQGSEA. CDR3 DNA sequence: TGCAGCGTTGAGCTAGACAGGGGCAACGCTGGCTACACCTTC. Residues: CSVELDRGNAGYTF. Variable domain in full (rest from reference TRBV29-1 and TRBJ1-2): SAVISQKPSRDICQRGTSLTIQCQVDSQVTMMFWYRQQPGQSLTLIATANQGSEATYESGFVIDKFPISRPNLTFSTLTVSNMSPEDSSIYLCSVELDRGNAGYTFGSGTRLTVV.

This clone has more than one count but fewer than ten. CDR3 nucleotide sequence: TGTGCCAGCAGCTCCGACAGGGCCTACGAGCAGTACTTC. Protein: CASSSDRAYEQYF. The rearrangement joins TRBV6-1 to TRBJ2-7; 7 nucleotides line up with TRBD1. V gave up 6 bases and J gave up 2 bases; unmatched junction bases: 4. This CDR3 has 13 amino acids. Germline V gene sequence: CDR1 MNHNS, CDR2 SASEGT.

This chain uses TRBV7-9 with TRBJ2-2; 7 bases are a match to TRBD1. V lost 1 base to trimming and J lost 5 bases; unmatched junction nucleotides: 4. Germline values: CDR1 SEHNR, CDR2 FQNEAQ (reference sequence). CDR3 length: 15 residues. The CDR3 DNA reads TGTGCCAGCAGCTTAGGACAGGGAGATACCGGGGAGCTGTTTTTT. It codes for CASSLGQGDTGELFF.

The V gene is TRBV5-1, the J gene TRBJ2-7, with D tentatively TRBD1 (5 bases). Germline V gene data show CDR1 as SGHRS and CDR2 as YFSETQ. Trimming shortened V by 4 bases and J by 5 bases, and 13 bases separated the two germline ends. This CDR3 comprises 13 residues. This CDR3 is CASSASQGNEQYF. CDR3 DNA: TGCGCCAGCAGCGCCTCCCAGGGAAACGAGCAGTACTTC. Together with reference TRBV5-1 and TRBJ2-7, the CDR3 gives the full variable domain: KAGVTQTPRYLIKTRGQQVTLSCSPISGHRSVSWYQQTPGQGLQFLFEYFSETQRNKGNFPGRFSGRQFSNSRSEMNVSTLELGDSALYLCASSASQGNEQYFGPGTRLTVT.

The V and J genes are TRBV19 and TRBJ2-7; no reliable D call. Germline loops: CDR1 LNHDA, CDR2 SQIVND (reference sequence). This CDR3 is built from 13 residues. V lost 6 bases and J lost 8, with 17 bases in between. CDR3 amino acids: CASRVGDWSQQYF. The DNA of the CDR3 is TGTGCCAGTAGGGTAGGAGATTGGTCGCAGCAGTACTTC.

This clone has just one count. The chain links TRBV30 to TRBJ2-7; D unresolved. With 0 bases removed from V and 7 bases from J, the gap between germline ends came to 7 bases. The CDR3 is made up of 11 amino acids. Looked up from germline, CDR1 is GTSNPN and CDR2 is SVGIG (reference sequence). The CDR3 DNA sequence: TGTGCCTGGAGTGTACTGGTAGAGCAGTACTTC. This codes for CAWSVLVEQYF.

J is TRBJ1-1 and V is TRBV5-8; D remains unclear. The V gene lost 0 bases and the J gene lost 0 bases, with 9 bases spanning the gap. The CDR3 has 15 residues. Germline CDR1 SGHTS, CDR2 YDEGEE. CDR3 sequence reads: CASSLGVGMNTEAFF. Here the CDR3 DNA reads TGTGCCAGCAGCTTGGGGGTCGGGATGAACACTGAAGCTTTCTTT.

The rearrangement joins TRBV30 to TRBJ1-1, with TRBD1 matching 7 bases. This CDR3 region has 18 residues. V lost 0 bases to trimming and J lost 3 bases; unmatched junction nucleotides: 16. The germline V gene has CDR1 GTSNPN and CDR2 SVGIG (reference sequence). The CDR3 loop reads CAWSVLGTATIRDTEAFF. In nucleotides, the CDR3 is TGTGCCTGGAGTGTACTTGGGACAGCCACTATAAGGGACACTGAAGCTTTCTTT.

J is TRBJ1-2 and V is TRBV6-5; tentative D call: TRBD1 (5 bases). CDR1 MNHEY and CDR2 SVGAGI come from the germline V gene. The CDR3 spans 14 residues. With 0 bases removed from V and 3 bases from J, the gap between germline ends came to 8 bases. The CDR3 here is CASSYSRAYYGYTF. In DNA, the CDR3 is TGTGCCAGCAGTTACTCCAGGGCTTACTATGGCTACACCTTC.

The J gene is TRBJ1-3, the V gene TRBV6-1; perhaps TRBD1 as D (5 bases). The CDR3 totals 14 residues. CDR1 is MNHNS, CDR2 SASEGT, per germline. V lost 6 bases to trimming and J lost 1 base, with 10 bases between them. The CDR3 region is CASSRGSSGNTIYF. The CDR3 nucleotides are TGTGCCAGCAGCCGGGGGAGTTCTGGAAACACCATATATTTT.

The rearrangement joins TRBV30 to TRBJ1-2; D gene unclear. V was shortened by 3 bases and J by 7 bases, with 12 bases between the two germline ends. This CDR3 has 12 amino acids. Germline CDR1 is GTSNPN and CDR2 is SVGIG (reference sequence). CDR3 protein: CAWSLLSSGYTF. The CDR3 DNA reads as TGTGCCTGGAGCTTATTATCCAGTGGCTACACCTTC.

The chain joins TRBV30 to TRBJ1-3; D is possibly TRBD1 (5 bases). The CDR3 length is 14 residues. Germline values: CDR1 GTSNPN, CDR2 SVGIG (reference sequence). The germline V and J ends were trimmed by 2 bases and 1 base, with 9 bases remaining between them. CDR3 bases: TGTGCCTGGAGTCGTGGGGGGTCTGGAAACACCATATATTTT. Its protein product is CAWSRGGSGNTIYF. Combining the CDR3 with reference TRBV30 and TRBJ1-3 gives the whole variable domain SQTIHQWPATLVQPVGSPLSLECTVEGTSNPNLYWYRQAAGRGLQLLFYSVGIGQISSEVPQNLSASRPQDRQFILSSKKLLLSDSGFYLCAWSRGGSGNTIYFGEGSWLTVV.

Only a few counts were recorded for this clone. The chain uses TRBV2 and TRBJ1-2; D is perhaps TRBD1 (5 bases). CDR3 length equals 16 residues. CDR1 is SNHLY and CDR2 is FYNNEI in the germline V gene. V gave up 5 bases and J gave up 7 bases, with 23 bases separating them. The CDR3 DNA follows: TGTGCCAGCAGTAGCCGTACCGGGACTCTGGGCGGTGGCTACACCTTC. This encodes CASSSRTGTLGGGYTF.

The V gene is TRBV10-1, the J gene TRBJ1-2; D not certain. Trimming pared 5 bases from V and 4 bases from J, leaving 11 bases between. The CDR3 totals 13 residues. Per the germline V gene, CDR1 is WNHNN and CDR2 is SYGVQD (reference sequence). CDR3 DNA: TGCGCCAGCAGTTTATCAGGATCCTATGGCTACACCTTC. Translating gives CASSLSGSYGYTF.

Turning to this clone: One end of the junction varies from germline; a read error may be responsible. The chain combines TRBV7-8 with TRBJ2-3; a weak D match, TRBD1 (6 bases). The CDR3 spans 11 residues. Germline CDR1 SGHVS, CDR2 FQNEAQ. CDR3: CASSLGFGQSF. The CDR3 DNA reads TGTGCCAGCAGCTTAGGATTTGGACAGAGTTTT.

CDR3 amino acids: CASSNGRGVGYNSPLHF. As DNA, the CDR3 is TGTGCCAGCAGCAACGGGAGAGGGGTGGGCTATAATTCACCCCTCCACTTT. The rearrangement uses TRBV21-1 and TRBJ1-6. TRBV21-1 is listed as a pseudogene. This CDR3 is 17 amino acids long.

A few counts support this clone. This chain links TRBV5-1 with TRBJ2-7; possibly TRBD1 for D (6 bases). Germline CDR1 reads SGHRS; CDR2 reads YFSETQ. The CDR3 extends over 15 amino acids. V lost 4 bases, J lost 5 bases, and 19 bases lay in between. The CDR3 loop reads CASSLEIGTFDEQYF. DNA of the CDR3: TGCGCCAGCAGCCTGGAGATAGGGACATTCGACGAGCAGTACTTC. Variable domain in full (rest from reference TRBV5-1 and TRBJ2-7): KAGVTQTPRYLIKTRGQQVTLSCSPISGHRSVSWYQQTPGQGLQFLFEYFSETQRNKGNFPGRFSGRQFSNSRSEMNVSTLELGDSALYLCASSLEIGTFDEQYFGPGTRLTVT.

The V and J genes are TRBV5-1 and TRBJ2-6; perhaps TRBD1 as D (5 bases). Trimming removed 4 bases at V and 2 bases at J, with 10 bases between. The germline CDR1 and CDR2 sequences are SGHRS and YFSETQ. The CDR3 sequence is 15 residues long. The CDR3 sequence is CASSVSRAGANVLTF. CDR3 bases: TGCGCCAGCAGCGTGAGCAGGGCTGGGGCCAACGTCCTGACTTTC. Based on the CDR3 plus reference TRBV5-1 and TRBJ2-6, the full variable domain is KAGVTQTPRYLIKTRGQQVTLSCSPISGHRSVSWYQQTPGQGLQFLFEYFSETQRNKGNFPGRFSGRQFSNSRSEMNVSTLELGDSALYLCASSVSRAGANVLTFGAGSRLTVL.

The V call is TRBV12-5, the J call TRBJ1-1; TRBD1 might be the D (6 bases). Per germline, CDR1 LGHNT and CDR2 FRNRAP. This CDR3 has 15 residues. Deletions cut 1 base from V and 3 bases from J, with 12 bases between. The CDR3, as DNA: TGTGCTAGTGGTTTGGCCCTTTCAGGGGACACTGAAGCTTTCTTT. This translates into CASGLALSGDTEAFF.

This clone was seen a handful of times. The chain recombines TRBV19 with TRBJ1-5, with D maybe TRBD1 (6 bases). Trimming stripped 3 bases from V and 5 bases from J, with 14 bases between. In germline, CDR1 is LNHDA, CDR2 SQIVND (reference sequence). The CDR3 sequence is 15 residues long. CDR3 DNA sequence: TGTGCCAGTAGTATCAGGGGCAATAGGGATCAGCCCCAGCATTTT. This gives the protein CASSIRGNRDQPQHF.

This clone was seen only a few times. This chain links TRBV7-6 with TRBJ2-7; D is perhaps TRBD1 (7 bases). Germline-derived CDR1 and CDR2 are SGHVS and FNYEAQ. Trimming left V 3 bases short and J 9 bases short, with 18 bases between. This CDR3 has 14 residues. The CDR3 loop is CASSFSQGQGGQYF. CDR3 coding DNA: TGTGCCAGCAGCTTTTCGCAGGGGCAGGGGGGGCAGTACTTC.

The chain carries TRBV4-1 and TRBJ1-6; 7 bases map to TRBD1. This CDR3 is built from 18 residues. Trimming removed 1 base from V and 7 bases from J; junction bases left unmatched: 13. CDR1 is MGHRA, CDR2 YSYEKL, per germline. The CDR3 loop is CASSQGKGLGTENSPLHF. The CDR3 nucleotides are TGCGCCAGCAGCCAAGGGAAGGGGTTAGGGACAGAAAATTCACCCCTCCACTTT.

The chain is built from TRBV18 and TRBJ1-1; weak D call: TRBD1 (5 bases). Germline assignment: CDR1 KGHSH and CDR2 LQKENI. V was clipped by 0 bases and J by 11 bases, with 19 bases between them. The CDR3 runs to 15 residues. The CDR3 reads CASSPPGGSGVTAFF. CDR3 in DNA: TGTGCCAGCTCACCACCCGGGGGGTCTGGCGTTACGGCTTTCTTT.

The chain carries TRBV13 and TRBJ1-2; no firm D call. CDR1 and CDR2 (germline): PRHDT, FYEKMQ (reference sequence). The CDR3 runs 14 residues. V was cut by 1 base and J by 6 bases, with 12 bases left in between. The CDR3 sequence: CASSLALRTDGYTF. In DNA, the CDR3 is TGTGCCAGCAGCTTAGCCCTAAGGACTGATGGCTACACCTTC.